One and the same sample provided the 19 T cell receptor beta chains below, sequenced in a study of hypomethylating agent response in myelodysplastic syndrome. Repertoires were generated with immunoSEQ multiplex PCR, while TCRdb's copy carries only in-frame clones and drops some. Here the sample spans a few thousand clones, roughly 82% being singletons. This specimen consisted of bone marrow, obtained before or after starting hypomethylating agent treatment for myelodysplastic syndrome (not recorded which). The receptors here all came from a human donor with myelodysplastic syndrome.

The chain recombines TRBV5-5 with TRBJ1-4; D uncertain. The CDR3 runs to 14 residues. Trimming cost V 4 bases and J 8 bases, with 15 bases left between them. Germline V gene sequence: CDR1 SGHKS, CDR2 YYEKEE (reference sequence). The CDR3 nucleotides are TGTGCCAGCAGCGGGTCTCCACGAGGAGAAAAACTGTTTTTT. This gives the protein CASSGSPRGEKLFF. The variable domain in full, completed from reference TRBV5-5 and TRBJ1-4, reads DAGVTQSPTHLIKTRGQQVTLRCSPISGHKSVSWYQQVLGQGPQFIFQYYEKEERGRGNFPDRFSARQFPNYSSELNVNALLLGDSALYLCASSGSPRGEKLFFGSGTQLSVL.

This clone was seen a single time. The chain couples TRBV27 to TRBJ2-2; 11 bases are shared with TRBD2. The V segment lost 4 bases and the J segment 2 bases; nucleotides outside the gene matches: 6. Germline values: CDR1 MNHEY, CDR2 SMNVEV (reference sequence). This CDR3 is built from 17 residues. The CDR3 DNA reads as TGTGCCAGCAGTTCTCCCGGGACTAGCGGTAACACCGGGGAGCTGTTTTTT. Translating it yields CASSSPGTSGNTGELFF.

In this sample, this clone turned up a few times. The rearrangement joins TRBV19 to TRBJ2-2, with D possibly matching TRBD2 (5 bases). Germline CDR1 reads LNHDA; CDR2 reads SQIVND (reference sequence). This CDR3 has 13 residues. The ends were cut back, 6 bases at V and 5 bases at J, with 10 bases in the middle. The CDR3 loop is CASRPRGTGELFF. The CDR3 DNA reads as TGTGCCAGTAGACCTCGGGGAACCGGGGAGCTGTTTTTT.

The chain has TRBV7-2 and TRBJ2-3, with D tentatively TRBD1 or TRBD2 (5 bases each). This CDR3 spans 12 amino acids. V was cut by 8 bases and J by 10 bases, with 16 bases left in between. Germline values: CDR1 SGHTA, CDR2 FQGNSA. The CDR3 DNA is TGTGCCAGCGGGGGTTTGGGGCCGGCGCAGTATTTT. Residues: CASGGLGPAQYF.

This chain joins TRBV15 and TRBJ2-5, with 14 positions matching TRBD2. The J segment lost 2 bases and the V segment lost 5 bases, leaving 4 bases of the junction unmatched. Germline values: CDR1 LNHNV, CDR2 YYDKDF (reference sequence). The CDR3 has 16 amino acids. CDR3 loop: CATSGGLAGGQETQYF. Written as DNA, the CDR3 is TGTGCCACCAGCGGCGGACTAGCGGGGGGTCAAGAGACCCAGTACTTC.

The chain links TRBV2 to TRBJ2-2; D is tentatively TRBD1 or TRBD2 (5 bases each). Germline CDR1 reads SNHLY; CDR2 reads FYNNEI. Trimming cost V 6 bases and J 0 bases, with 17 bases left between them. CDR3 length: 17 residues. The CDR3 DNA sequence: TGTGCCAGCAGCCCCGGGACGACCTATCCGAACACCGGGGAGCTGTTTTTT. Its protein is CASSPGTTYPNTGELFF.

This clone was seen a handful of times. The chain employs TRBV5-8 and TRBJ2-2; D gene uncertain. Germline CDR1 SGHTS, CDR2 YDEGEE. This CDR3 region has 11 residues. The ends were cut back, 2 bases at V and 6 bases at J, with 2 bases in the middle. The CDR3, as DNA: TGTGCCAGCAGCTTATCCGGGGAGCTGTTTTTT. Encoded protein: CASSLSGELFF.

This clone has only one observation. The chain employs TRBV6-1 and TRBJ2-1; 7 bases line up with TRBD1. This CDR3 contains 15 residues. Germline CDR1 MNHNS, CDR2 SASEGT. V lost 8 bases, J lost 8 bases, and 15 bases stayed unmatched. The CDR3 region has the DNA TGTGCCAGCTACCTTCTCGGACAGGCTGGGGATGAGCAGTTCTTC. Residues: CASYLLGQAGDEQFF.

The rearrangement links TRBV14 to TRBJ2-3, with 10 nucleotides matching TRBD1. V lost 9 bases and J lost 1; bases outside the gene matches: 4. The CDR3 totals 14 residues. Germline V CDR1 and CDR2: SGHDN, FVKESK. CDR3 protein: CASRQGARTDTQYF. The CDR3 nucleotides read TGTGCCAGTAGACAGGGGGCGCGCACAGATACGCAGTATTTT.

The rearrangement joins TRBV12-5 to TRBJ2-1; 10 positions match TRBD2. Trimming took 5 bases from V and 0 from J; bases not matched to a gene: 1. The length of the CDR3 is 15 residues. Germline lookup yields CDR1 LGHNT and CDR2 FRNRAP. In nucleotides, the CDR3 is TGTGCTAGTGGTGTAGCGGGGGGCTCCTACAATGAGCAGTTCTTC. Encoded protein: CASGVAGGSYNEQFF.

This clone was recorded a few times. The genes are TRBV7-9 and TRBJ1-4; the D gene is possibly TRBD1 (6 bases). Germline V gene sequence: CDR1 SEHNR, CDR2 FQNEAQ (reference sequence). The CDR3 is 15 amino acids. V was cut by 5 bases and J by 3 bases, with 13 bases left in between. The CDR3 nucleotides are TGTGCCAGCAGCCCCCCGGGGGCCTCTAATGAAAAACTGTTTTTT. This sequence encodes CASSPPGASNEKLFF.

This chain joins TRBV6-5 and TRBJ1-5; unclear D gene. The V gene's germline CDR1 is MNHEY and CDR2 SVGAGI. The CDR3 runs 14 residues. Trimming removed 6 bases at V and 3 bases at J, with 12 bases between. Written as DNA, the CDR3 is TGTGCCAGCAGACCCAACGGGGTCAATCAGCCCCAGCATTTT. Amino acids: CASRPNGVNQPQHF.

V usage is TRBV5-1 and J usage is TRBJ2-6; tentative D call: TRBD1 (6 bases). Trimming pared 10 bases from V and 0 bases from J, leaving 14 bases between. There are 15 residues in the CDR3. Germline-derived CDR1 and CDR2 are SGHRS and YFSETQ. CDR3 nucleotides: TGCGCCTCAGGGGCGTCAAGCTCTGGGGCCAACGTCCTGACTTTC. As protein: CASGASSSGANVLTF.

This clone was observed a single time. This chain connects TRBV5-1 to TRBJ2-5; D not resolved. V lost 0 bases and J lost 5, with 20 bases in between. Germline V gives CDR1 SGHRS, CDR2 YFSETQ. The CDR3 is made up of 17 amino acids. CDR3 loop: CASSLGIGEGLMETQYF. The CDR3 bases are TGCGCCAGCAGCTTGGGTATCGGAGAAGGGTTAATGGAGACCCAGTACTTC.

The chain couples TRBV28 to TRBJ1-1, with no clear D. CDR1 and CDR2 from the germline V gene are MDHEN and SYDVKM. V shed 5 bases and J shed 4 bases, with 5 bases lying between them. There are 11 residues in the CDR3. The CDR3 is CASSPATEAFF. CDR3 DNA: TGTGCCAGCAGTCCCGCCACTGAAGCTTTCTTT.

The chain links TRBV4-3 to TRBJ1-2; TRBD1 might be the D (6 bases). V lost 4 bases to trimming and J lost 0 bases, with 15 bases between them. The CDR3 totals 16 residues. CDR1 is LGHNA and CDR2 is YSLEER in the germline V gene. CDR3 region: CASSLGRGEANYGYTF. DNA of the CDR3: TGCGCCAGCAGCCTAGGGAGGGGGGAAGCTAACTATGGCTACACCTTC.

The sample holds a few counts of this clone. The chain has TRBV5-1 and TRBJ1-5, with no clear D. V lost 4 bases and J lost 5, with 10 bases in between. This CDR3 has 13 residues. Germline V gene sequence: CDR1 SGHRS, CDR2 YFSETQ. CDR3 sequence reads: CASSPGPDQPQHF. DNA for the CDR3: TGCGCCAGCAGCCCCGGGCCTGATCAGCCCCAGCATTTT.

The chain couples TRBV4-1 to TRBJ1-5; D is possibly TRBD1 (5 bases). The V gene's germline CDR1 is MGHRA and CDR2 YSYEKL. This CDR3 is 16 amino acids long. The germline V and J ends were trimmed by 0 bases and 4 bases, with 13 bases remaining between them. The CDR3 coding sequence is TGCGCCAGCAGCCAAGAAGTACAGGTACTTAATCAGCCCCAGCATTTT. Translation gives CASSQEVQVLNQPQHF.

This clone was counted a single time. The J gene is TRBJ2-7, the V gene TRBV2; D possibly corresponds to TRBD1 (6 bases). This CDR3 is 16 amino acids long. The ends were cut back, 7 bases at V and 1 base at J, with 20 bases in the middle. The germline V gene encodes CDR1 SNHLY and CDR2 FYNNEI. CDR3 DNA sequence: TGTGCCAGCACCCGAGGGGGATCGGGGTGGTCCTACGAGCAGTACTTC. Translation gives CASTRGGSGWSYEQYF.